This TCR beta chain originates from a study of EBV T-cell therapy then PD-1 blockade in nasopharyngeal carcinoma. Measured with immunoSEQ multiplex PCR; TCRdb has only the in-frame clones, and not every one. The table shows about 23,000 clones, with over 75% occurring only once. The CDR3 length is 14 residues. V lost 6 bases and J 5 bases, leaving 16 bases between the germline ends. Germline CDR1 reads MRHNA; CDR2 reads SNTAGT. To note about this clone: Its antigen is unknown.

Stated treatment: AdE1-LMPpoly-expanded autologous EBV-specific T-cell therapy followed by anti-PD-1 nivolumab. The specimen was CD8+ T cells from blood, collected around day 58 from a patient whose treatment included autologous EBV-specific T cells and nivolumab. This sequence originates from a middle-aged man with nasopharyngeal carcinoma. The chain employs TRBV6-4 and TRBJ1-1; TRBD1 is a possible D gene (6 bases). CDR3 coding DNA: TGTGCCAGCAGGCAGAGGGGGGCGCGAACTGAAGCTTTCTTT. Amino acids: CASRQRGARTEAFF.